The 30 T cell receptor beta chains in this list originate from one sample, sequenced in a study of cytomegalovirus exposure and HLA in healthy donors. Primers: 60 Vbeta forward and 13 Jbeta reverse. The assay was immunoSEQ multiplex PCR, and TCRdb's table has in-frame clones only and misses some. The sample contains 140,000 to 150,000 clones, approximately 79% of which appear only once. Sequenced material: PBMCs. These TCRs come from a woman in her forties in good health and CMV-seropositive.

The chain links TRBV18 to TRBJ1-2; 10 nucleotides match TRBD1. CDR3 length: 15 residues. V trimming: 4 bases; J trimming: 4 bases; junction bases outside the gene matches: 6. Germline-derived CDR1 and CDR2 are KGHSH and LQKENI. CDR3 sequence (DNA): TGTGCCAGCTCACGCGGGACAGGGGAGTTCTATGGCTACACCTTC. Its translation: CASSRGTGEFYGYTF.

The V gene is TRBV4-2, the J gene TRBJ2-5, with D tentatively TRBD2 (5 bases). CDR3 length equals 15 residues. The V end was cut by 4 bases, the J end by 4 bases, with 16 bases between. Germline V gene data show CDR1 as LGHNA and CDR2 as YNFKEQ. The CDR3 sequence: CASSREGAVGETQYF. CDR3 DNA sequence: TGTGCCAGCAGCCGTGAGGGAGCGGTAGGAGAGACCCAGTACTTC.

This chain links TRBV11-2 with TRBJ1-3; a possible D gene is TRBD1 (6 bases). The CDR3 has 15 amino acids. The germline V gene encodes CDR1 SGHAT and CDR2 FQNNGV. Trimming took off 7 bases at V and 4 bases at J, with 17 bases between the two ends. CDR3 region: CASTSLGGKGNTIYF. The CDR3 DNA is TGTGCCAGCACCTCCCTAGGGGGAAAAGGAAACACCATATATTTT.

Details on this clone: Distinct nucleotide sequences in the sample also encode this CDR3. The CDR3 loop reads CASSPGVSYNEQFF. CDR3 sequence (DNA): TGTGCCAGCAGTCCAGGGGTGTCCTACAATGAGCAGTTCTTC. The chain combines TRBV6-6 with TRBJ2-1, with D perhaps matching TRBD1 (6 bases). The CDR3 loop spans 14 amino acids. CDR1 is MNHNY and CDR2 is SVGAGI in the germline V gene (reference sequence). V was pared by 5 bases and J by 1 base, with 9 bases between.

This chain connects TRBV27 to TRBJ2-7; D possibly corresponds to TRBD2 (6 bases). Per germline, CDR1 MNHEY and CDR2 SMNVEV (reference sequence). Trimming cost V 10 bases and J 0 bases, with 19 bases left between them. The CDR3 totals 15 residues. CDR3 in DNA: TGTGCCACTACCGCGGGGCCGGGCCTCTCCTACGAGCAGTACTTC. Protein: CATTAGPGLSYEQYF.

This chain connects TRBV7-9 to TRBJ1-2; 9 positions agree with TRBD1. CDR1 and CDR2 (germline): SEHNR, FQNEAQ (reference sequence). The V gene end was trimmed by 10 bases and the J gene end by 7 bases; junction bases not matched to a gene: 13. The CDR3 loop spans 14 amino acids. The CDR3: CAINAGQGLFGYTF. In DNA, the CDR3 is TGTGCCATAAACGCGGGACAGGGTTTATTTGGCTACACCTTC.

This clone was seen a few times. J is TRBJ1-1 and V is TRBV5-1; D uncertain. Trimming took 2 bases from V and 2 from J, leaving 10 bases between them. This CDR3 has 14 amino acids. CDR1 is SGHRS, CDR2 YFSETQ, per germline. The CDR3 spells CASSFPEGNTEAFF. The CDR3 coding sequence is TGCGCCAGCAGCTTTCCCGAGGGAAACACTGAAGCTTTCTTT.

This chain's CDR3 is CASSLGQGGETQYF. The CDR3 DNA sequence: TGCGCCAGCAGCTTGGGGCAGGGGGGAGAGACCCAGTACTTC. The gene calls are TRBV5-1 and TRBJ2-5, with D perhaps matching TRBD1 (7 bases). The V end was cut by 0 bases, the J end by 4 bases, with 10 bases between. The CDR3 length is 14 residues. Germline values: CDR1 SGHRS, CDR2 YFSETQ. Complete variable domain (other parts from reference TRBV5-1 and TRBJ2-5): KAGVTQTPRYLIKTRGQQVTLSCSPISGHRSVSWYQQTPGQGLQFLFEYFSETQRNKGNFPGRFSGRQFSNSRSEMNVSTLELGDSALYLCASSLGQGGETQYFGPGTRLLVL.

The genes are TRBV19 and TRBJ2-1, with 8 bases identical to TRBD1. Germline CDR1 and CDR2: LNHDA and SQIVND (reference sequence). The CDR3 extends over 15 amino acids. V lost 5 bases, J lost 3 bases, and 6 bases stayed unmatched. As DNA, the CDR3 is TGTGCCAGTAGTGGTTCCGGGACAGGCTACAATGAGCAGTTCTTC. It translates to CASSGSGTGYNEQFF.

The chain's CDR3 is CAIRTGMNTEAFF. The DNA for the CDR3 is TGTGCCATCAGAACCGGGATGAACACTGAAGCTTTCTTT. This chain connects TRBV10-3 to TRBJ1-1; D ambiguous. From germline, CDR1 is ENHRY and CDR2 SYGVKD. This CDR3 contains 13 residues. V lost 6 bases and J 0 bases, leaving 8 bases between the germline ends.

The chain employs TRBV6-5 and TRBJ2-3, with D maybe TRBD2 (6 bases). The CDR3 contains 16 residues. Trimming pared 4 bases from V and 2 bases from J, leaving 16 bases between. Germline lookup yields CDR1 MNHEY and CDR2 SVGAGI. CDR3 sequence reads: CASSLFAAGSTDTQYF. The CDR3 bases are TGTGCCAGCAGTTTGTTCGCAGCGGGCTCCACAGATACGCAGTATTTT.

V and J are TRBV2 and TRBJ2-5; D ambiguous. This CDR3 spans 13 amino acids. With 9 bases removed from V and 4 bases from J, the gap between germline ends came to 15 bases. The germline gives CDR1 SNHLY, CDR2 FYNNEI. Here the CDR3 reads CASQIDLGETQYF. The CDR3 bases are TGTGCCAGTCAAATTGACCTAGGAGAGACCCAGTACTTC.

This clone occurred a few times. The chain employs TRBV4-2 and TRBJ2-7, with 14 bases fitting TRBD2. The germline gives CDR1 LGHNA, CDR2 YNFKEQ. With V trimmed by 3 bases and J by 3 bases, 4 bases remained unmatched. The CDR3 has 16 amino acids. The CDR3 nucleotides read TGTGCCAGCAGCCAGGACGGGACTAGCGGGGGCTACGAGCAGTACTTC. It codes for CASSQDGTSGGYEQYF.

This clone was found a few times. The chain recombines TRBV19 with TRBJ1-5; D gene uncertain. The V gene's germline CDR1 is LNHDA and CDR2 SQIVND (reference sequence). The CDR3 extends over 15 amino acids. Trimming left V 6 bases short and J 2 bases short, with 14 bases between. DNA for the CDR3: TGTGCCAGTAGCCTCATTGGCGGAGGCAATCAGCCCCAGCATTTT. Translation gives CASSLIGGGNQPQHF.

The V and J genes are TRBV6-6 and TRBJ2-5; TRBD1 might be the D (6 bases). The end of the DNA aligns better with TRBJ2-7, so the J call may be wrong. Germline assignment: CDR1 MNHNY and CDR2 SVGAGI (reference sequence). This CDR3 has 14 amino acids. The CDR3 DNA is TGTGCCAGCAGTTACGGGACACACTCCTACGAGCAGTACTTC. It codes for CASSYGTHSYEQYF.

The chain links TRBV5-1 to TRBJ2-7, with D possibly being TRBD2 (5 bases). Per the germline V gene, CDR1 is SGHRS and CDR2 is YFSETQ. Deletions cut 4 bases from V and 3 bases from J, with 14 bases between. CDR3 length: 14 amino acids. CDR3 coding DNA: TGCGCCAGCAGCCCTTTCGGGGATTTCTACGAGCAGTACTTC. Translation: CASSPFGDFYEQYF.

This clone was seen more than once but under ten times. This chain uses TRBV2 with TRBJ2-1; perhaps TRBD2 as D (6 bases). Germline values: CDR1 SNHLY, CDR2 FYNNEI. The V end was cut by 1 base, the J end by 6 bases, with 13 bases between. The CDR3 sequence is 15 residues long. The CDR3 DNA reads TGTGCCAGCAGTGAAGGCCAGCGGGCGATCAATGAGCAGTTCTTC. This encodes CASSEGQRAINEQFF.

The CDR3 DNA reads TGTGCCAGCAGTTCGACAGGGCGGACTGAAGCTTTCTTT. This gives the protein CASSSTGRTEAFF. The chain employs TRBV6-1 and TRBJ1-1; 7 bases agree with TRBD1. Germline assignment: CDR1 MNHNS and CDR2 SASEGT. The CDR3 is 13 amino acids. V dropped 5 bases and J dropped 5; count of bases not matched to a gene: 5.

J is TRBJ1-2 and V is TRBV6-4; D is uncertain. CDR1 and CDR2 (germline): MRHNA, SNTAGT. There are 13 residues in the CDR3. Trimming cost V 0 bases and J 7 bases, with 9 bases left between them. The DNA for the CDR3 is TGTGCCAGCAGTGACTCGCCGGGGTGTGGCTACACCTTC. Its protein is CASSDSPGCGYTF.

There are a few counts of this clone. The DNA of the CDR3 is TGTGCCAGCGCAATTGGACTAGCGGGTACAGATACGCAGTATTTT. The encoded protein is CASAIGLAGTDTQYF. The V call is TRBV6-5, the J call TRBJ2-3, with 11 positions matching TRBD2. The CDR3 has 15 residues. Germline V lookup: CDR1 MNHEY, CDR2 SVGAGI. V dropped 8 bases and J dropped 3; count of bases not matched to a gene: 7.

As concerns this clone: Other DNA variants within this sample encode the same CDR3. This chain connects TRBV9 to TRBJ2-7; D might be TRBD1 (6 bases). The CDR3 extends over 14 amino acids. Germline CDR1 SGDLS, CDR2 YYNGEE. The germline V and J ends were trimmed by 0 bases and 3 bases, with 10 bases remaining between them. The CDR3, as DNA: TGTGCCAGCAGCGTAGGACAGGCAAGCTACGAGCAGTACTTC. It specifies CASSVGQASYEQYF.

The chain couples TRBV4-2 to TRBJ2-7; perhaps TRBD2 as D (5 bases). The CDR3 spans 14 residues. Trimming stripped 1 base from V and 5 bases from J, with 12 bases between. Germline lookup yields CDR1 LGHNA and CDR2 YNFKEQ. CDR3 residues: CASSQGLGSNEQYF. DNA for the CDR3: TGTGCCAGCAGCCAAGGTCTGGGGAGCAACGAGCAGTACTTC.

This chain connects TRBV5-1 to TRBJ2-7, with 7 bases that match TRBD1. Germline lookup yields CDR1 SGHRS and CDR2 YFSETQ. V gave up 1 base and J gave up 4 bases; unmatched junction bases: 11. The CDR3 loop spans 16 amino acids. CDR3 sequence reads: CASSLSSGTATYEQYF. The CDR3 DNA sequence: TGCGCCAGCAGCTTGAGCTCGGGGACAGCGACATACGAGCAGTACTTC.

The V call is TRBV5-5, the J call TRBJ1-2; 7 positions match TRBD1. V trimming: 3 bases; J trimming: 7 bases; junction bases outside the gene matches: 9. Per the germline V gene, CDR1 is SGHKS and CDR2 is YYEKEE (reference sequence). CDR3 size: 14 residues. The CDR3 region is CASSSTGLEAGYTF. The CDR3 region has the DNA TGTGCCAGCAGCTCGACAGGGTTAGAGGCTGGCTACACCTTC. The variable domain in full, completed from reference TRBV5-5 and TRBJ1-2, reads DAGVTQSPTHLIKTRGQQVTLRCSPISGHKSVSWYQQVLGQGPQFIFQYYEKEERGRGNFPDRFSARQFPNYSSELNVNALLLGDSALYLCASSSTGLEAGYTFGSGTRLTVV.

The chain combines TRBV7-9 with TRBJ2-7; D ambiguous. The CDR3 contains 15 residues. Germline V CDR1 and CDR2: SEHNR, FQNEAQ (reference sequence). V lost 0 bases to trimming and J lost 2 bases, with 11 bases between them. Written as DNA, the CDR3 is TGTGCCAGCAGCTTAGCGGCAGGCCAGCCCTACGAGCAGTACTTC. This codes for CASSLAAGQPYEQYF.

V and J are TRBV5-4 and TRBJ2-3; 9 nucleotides align to TRBD2. This CDR3 has 15 amino acids. Germline lookup yields CDR1 SGHNT and CDR2 YYREEE (reference sequence). Trimming removed 3 bases from V and 5 bases from J; junction bases left unmatched: 7. CDR3 in amino acids: CASSSGAGGQDTQYF. Here the CDR3 DNA reads TGTGCCAGCAGCTCCGGGGCGGGGGGGCAAGATACGCAGTATTTT.

This clone was observed a few times. V usage is TRBV6-5 and J usage is TRBJ2-7, with a possible D match to TRBD2 (5 bases). Trimming took off 2 bases at V and 3 bases at J, with 8 bases between the two ends. This CDR3 spans 13 amino acids. The germline V gene has CDR1 MNHEY and CDR2 SVGAGI. The CDR3 sequence is CASSYRERYEQYF. As DNA, the CDR3 is TGTGCCAGCAGTTACAGGGAGCGCTACGAGCAGTACTTC.

Note on this clone: This sample includes further DNA sequences coding for the same CDR3. This chain uses TRBV4-1 with TRBJ2-6; D is perhaps TRBD1 (6 bases). Trimming removed 1 base from V and 2 bases from J, with 9 bases in between. The CDR3 loop spans 16 amino acids. CDR1 and CDR2 (germline): MGHRA, YSYEKL. DNA of the CDR3: TGCGCCAGCAGCCAAGGGCAGGGGACTGGGGCCAACGTCCTGACTTTC. This translates into CASSQGQGTGANVLTF.

This clone has only one observation. The rearrangement joins TRBV9 to TRBJ2-1; perhaps TRBD2 as D (6 bases). CDR3 length: 15 residues. V was clipped by 1 base and J by 2 bases, with 10 bases between them. CDR1 is SGDLS and CDR2 is YYNGEE in the germline V gene. DNA of the CDR3: TGTGCCAGCAGCGTACGTCTAGCGACCTACAATGAGCAGTTCTTC. It specifies CASSVRLATYNEQFF.

The CDR3 sequence is CASSSDRGSPLHF. The CDR3 DNA sequence: TGTGCCAGCAGCTCTGACAGGGGTTCACCCCTCCACTTT. The V gene is TRBV7-3, the J gene TRBJ1-6; 8 bases line up with TRBD1. The CDR3 extends over 13 amino acids. The trim removed 4 bases at V and 9 bases at J, leaving 2 bases unmatched. Per germline, CDR1 SGHTA and CDR2 FQGTGA.